This is a list of T cell receptor beta chains from one sample in a study of PD-L1 blockade in urothelial cancer. Assay used: immunoSEQ multiplex PCR; TCRdb lists only in-frame clones, some missing. The table shows about 45,000 clones, with roughly 86% occurring only once. The material sequenced was PBMCs, taken around atezolizumab (anti-PD-L1) treatment. Source of these receptors: a man in his sixties with urothelial cancer. CDR3s include the opening cysteine and the closing phenylalanine or tryptophan. A D gene is named only where the DNA matches it firmly. Not every row has a clone size; where given, it reads once, few, many or a size class.

J gene | V gene | D gene | clone size | CDR3 protein | CDR3 DNA
TRBJ2-5 | TRBV5-8 | TRBD1 | few | CASSLGTGRETQYF | TGTGCCAGCAGCTTGGGGACAGGCAGAGAGACCCAGTACTTC
TRBJ1-1 | TRBV19 | NA | NA | CASSPPVMNTEAFF | TGTGCCAGTAGTCCCCCAGTTATGAACACTGAAGCTTTCTTT
TRBJ2-7 | TRBV18 | TRBD1 | NA | CASSPRINMGQGTYEQYF | TGTGCCAGCTCACCACGTATAAATATGGGACAGGGGACCTACGAGCAGTACTTC
TRBJ2-3 | TRBV30 | NA | few | CAWSVGGSSTDTQYF | TGTGCCTGGAGTGTTGGCGGCTCTAGCACAGATACGCAGTATTTT
TRBJ2-3 | TRBV5-1 | NA | NA | CASSLGSTAITDTQYF | TGCGCCAGCAGTTTGGGTTCGACAGCTATCACAGATACGCAGTATTTT
TRBJ1-1 | TRBV6-5 | TRBD1 | NA | CASSPDRARGTEAFF | TGTGCCAGCAGTCCGGACAGGGCAAGGGGTACTGAAGCTTTCTTT
TRBJ1-1 | TRBV2 | TRBD1 | NA | CASSSLDRVTEAFF | TGTGCCAGCAGCTCTCTAGACAGGGTCACTGAAGCTTTCTTT
TRBJ1-3 | TRBV15 | NA | NA | CATSRDKGGATGNTIYF | TGTGCCACCAGCAGAGATAAGGGTGGGGCAACTGGAAACACCATATATTTT
TRBJ2-2 | TRBV30 | NA | NA | CAWSVQGRQRTGELFF | TGTGCCTGGAGTGTCCAAGGGAGGCAACGGACCGGGGAGCTGTTTTTT
TRBJ1-4 | TRBV5-1 | NA | NA | CASSLGQANEKLFF | TGCGCCAGCAGCTTGGGACAGGCCAATGAAAAACTGTTTTTT
TRBJ2-1 | TRBV30 | TRBD2 | few | CAWSSAGTSGRGSYNEQFF | TGTGCCTGGAGTTCCGCCGGGACTAGCGGGAGAGGATCCTACAATGAGCAGTTCTTC
TRBJ2-7 | TRBV28 | NA | NA | CASSPQPGSYEQYF | TGTGCCAGCAGTCCCCAGCCAGGCTCCTACGAGCAGTACTTC
TRBJ1-5 | TRBV28 | TRBD1 | NA | CASSFSHLTGSNQPQHF | TGTGCCAGCAGTTTTTCCCACCTGACAGGGAGCAATCAGCCCCAGCATTTT
TRBJ2-7 | TRBV4-3 | TRBD1 | NA | CASSQGGRGTYEQYF | TGCGCCAGCAGCCAAGGGGGCAGGGGGACCTACGAGCAGTACTTC
TRBJ1-1 | TRBV6-6 | TRBD1 | NA | CASSNDRVTEAFF | TGTGCCAGCAGTAATGACAGGGTCACTGAAGCTTTCTTT
TRBJ2-7 | TRBV28 | TRBD1 | NA | CATTRTGSGEQYF | TGTGCCACCACTAGGACAGGCTCGGGCGAGCAGTACTTC
TRBJ1-5 | TRBV15 | NA | NA | CATSRTPTGDQPQHF | TGTGCCACCAGCCGGACACCTACTGGGGATCAGCCCCAGCATTTT
TRBJ2-7 | TRBV29-1 | NA | NA | CSVAGYHSEQYF | TGCAGCGTTGCGGGATATCACTCCGAGCAGTACTTC
TRBJ1-2 | TRBV14 | NA | NA | CASSQKTGSGGYTF | TGTGCCAGCAGCCAAAAGACAGGTTCAGGGGGCTACACCTTC
TRBJ2-2 | TRBV11-3 | NA | few | CASSLGRAGELFF | TGTGCCAGCAGCTTAGGCAGGGCCGGGGAGCTGTTTTTT
TRBJ2-5 | TRBV11-2 | TRBD2 | NA | CASSPGTSWETQYF | TGTGCCAGCAGCCCTGGGACTAGCTGGGAGACCCAGTACTTC
TRBJ1-1 | TRBV6-5 | TRBD1 | NA | CASSYSRTGGGAEAFF | TGTGCCAGCAGTTACTCGAGGACAGGGGGCGGAGCTGAAGCTTTCTTT
TRBJ1-5 | TRBV4-2 | NA | NA | CASSQVGGNSNQPQHF | TGTGCCAGCAGCCAAGTTGGAGGGAATAGCAATCAGCCCCAGCATTTT
TRBJ2-7 | TRBV2 | NA | NA | CASSDLNWVTSEEQYF | TGTGCCAGCAGTGATTTGAATTGGGTGACGAGCGAAGAGCAGTACTTC
TRBJ2-7 | TRBV18 | NA | NA | CASSPIEQGFYEQYF | TGTGCCAGCTCACCCATTGAACAGGGTTTTTACGAGCAGTACTTC
TRBJ2-5 | TRBV5-5 | TRBD1 | NA | CASSSRQGAGQETQYF | TGTGCCAGCAGCTCTCGACAGGGCGCGGGCCAAGAGACCCAGTACTTC
TRBJ1-6 | TRBV2 | TRBD1 | NA | CASRGGDRLFPLHF | TGTGCCAGCAGGGGAGGGGACAGGCTTTTCCCCCTCCACTTT
TRBJ2-2 | TRBV4-2 | NA | NA | CASSQGVGVGDTGELFF | TGTGCCAGCAGCCAAGGAGTAGGGGTAGGGGACACCGGGGAGCTGTTTTTT
TRBJ2-7 | TRBV7-8 | NA | once | CASSLGQGTLWPPYEQYF | TGTGCCAGCAGCTTAGGGCAGGGTACCTTATGGCCGCCCTACGAGCAGTACTTC
TRBJ2-3 | TRBV11-2 | NA | NA | CASSLGVQGTDTQYF | TGTGCCAGCAGCTTAGGCGTGCAGGGTACAGATACGCAGTATTTT
TRBJ2-2 | TRBV7-8 | NA | NA | CASSLKGHTGELFF | TGTGCCAGCAGCTTAAAGGGGCACACCGGGGAGCTGTTTTTT
TRBJ1-1 | TRBV6-1 | NA | NA | CASRLGGRGTEAFF | TGTGCCAGCAGGTTAGGGGGAAGGGGCACTGAAGCTTTCTTT
TRBJ1-2 | TRBV6-1 | NA | NA | CASKALTGLDGYTF | TGTGCCAGCAAGGCCTTAACAGGGTTGGATGGCTACACCTTC
TRBJ2-1 | TRBV11-3 | TRBD2 | NA | CASSDTRTSGNNEQFF | TGTGCCAGCAGCGATACAAGGACTAGCGGAAACAATGAGCAGTTCTTC
TRBJ2-2 | TRBV6-5 | TRBD1 | NA | CASSSDPGQGSRELFF | TGTGCCAGCAGTTCCGACCCGGGACAGGGGTCTAGGGAGCTGTTTTTT
TRBJ2-1 | TRBV28 | NA | NA | CASSDGRISGKLSNEQFF | TGTGCCAGCAGTGACGGACGGATTTCGGGGAAACTCTCCAATGAGCAGTTCTTC
TRBJ2-2 | TRBV5-1 | TRBD2 | NA | CASSFSSGSSVGELFF | TGCGCCAGCAGCTTTTCTAGCGGGAGTTCTGTTGGGGAGCTGTTTTTT
TRBJ2-5 | TRBV28 | TRBD1 | NA | CASSSSAWTGGSLETQYF | TGTGCCAGCAGTTCATCGGCATGGACAGGGGGCTCATTAGAGACCCAGTACTTC
TRBJ1-6 | TRBV15 | TRBD1 | NA | CATSRDRTGPNNSPLHF | TGTGCCACCAGCAGAGATCGGACAGGGCCAAATAATTCACCCCTCCACTTT
TRBJ2-3 | TRBV5-1 | TRBD2 | few | CASSTGLAGEADTQYF | TGCGCCAGCAGCACCGGACTAGCGGGAGAGGCAGATACGCAGTATTTT